This T cell receptor beta chain is from a study of blood T cell repertoires in COVID-19. Study in general: Acute-phase and convalescent COVID-19 samples originated in the United States, Italy and Spain. The cDNA or gDNA used as material had been derived from T cells, B-cell-depleted T cells, or PBMCs.

In the original analysis: Amplification of reference gene primers was used by the study to estimate nucleated cell counts. Method: immunoSEQ multiplex PCR; TCRdb's copy keeps in-frame clones and lacks some. The DNA gave D and trimming, while V, J and clone size come from that table. The table includes roughly 100,000 clones, about 79% detected once. Seattle patients were enrolled during active infection and followed longitudinally. This CDR3 contains 15 residues. V was clipped by 2 bases and J by 5 bases, with 10 bases between them. Germline V gene data show CDR1 as MNHNS and CDR2 as SASEGT. The specimen was peripheral blood. This chain uses TRBV6-1 with TRBJ1-6; no firm D call. This sequence was found in a man older than 75 with COVID-19, enrolled during active disease. CDR3 bases: TGTGCCAGCAGTGAATTCGGAACTAATAATTCACCCCTCCACTTT. Translated, it gives CASSEFGTNNSPLHF.